This TCR beta chain came from a study of T cells after yellow fever vaccination. This clonotype was seen many times. TCRdb re-called the 5' RACE reads through MiXCR, storing one row per CDR3 protein. Of 150,000 to 200,000 distinct CDR3 sequences listed, approximately 6.2% were seen once; the top ten hold 2.5% to 3.5%. The sequence was collected from a man younger than 30 who received the YFV17D yellow fever vaccine. Source: CD4+ T cells sorted from PBMCs, taken on the day of the first yellow fever vaccination.

Written as DNA, the CDR3 is TGTGCCAGCATGTGGGGAGCCATGACAGATACGCAGTATTTT. Protein product: CASMWGAMTDTQYF. V is TRBV28 and J is TRBJ2-3, with a tentative D call TRBD2 (5 bases). CDR3 length: 14 residues. The germline V and J ends were trimmed by 7 bases and 3 bases, with 14 bases remaining between them. Germline CDR1 reads MDHEN; CDR2 reads SYDVKM.